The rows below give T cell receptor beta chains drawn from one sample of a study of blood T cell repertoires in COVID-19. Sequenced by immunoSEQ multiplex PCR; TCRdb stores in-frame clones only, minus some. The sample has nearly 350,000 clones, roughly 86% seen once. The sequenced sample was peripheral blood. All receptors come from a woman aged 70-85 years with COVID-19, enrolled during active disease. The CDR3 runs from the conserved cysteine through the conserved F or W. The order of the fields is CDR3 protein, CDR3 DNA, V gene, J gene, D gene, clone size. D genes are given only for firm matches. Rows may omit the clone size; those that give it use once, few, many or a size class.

CASSYSGGSYGYTF,TGTGCCAGCAGTTACTCGGGGGGGTCATATGGCTACACCTTC,TRBV6-6,TRBJ1-2,.,.
CASSPLVLQGGRTYNSPLHF,TGCGCCAGCAGCCCGCTTGTTCTACAGGGGGGAAGGACCTATAATTCACCCCTCCACTTT,TRBV4-3,TRBJ1-6,TRBD1,.
CASSQQRTQNSHGYTF,TGTGCCAGCAGCCAGCAGAGGACTCAGAATTCCCATGGCTACACCTTC,TRBV3-1/TRBV3-2,TRBJ1-2,.,.
CASTEYQGGGYTF,TGCGCCAGCACCGAGTATCAGGGGGGCGGCTACACCTTC,TRBV5-1,TRBJ1-2,TRBD1,.
CASSPGRLGNYGYTF,TGTGCCAGCAGCCCCGGGAGGCTGGGTAACTATGGCTACACCTTC,TRBV6-2/TRBV6-3,TRBJ1-2,.,.
CASSEQVDSSAEAFF,TGTGCCAGCAGTGAACAAGTAGACTCCTCCGCTGAAGCTTTCTTT,TRBV2,TRBJ1-1,.,.
CASSSHLPGLRGEAFF,TGTGCCAGCAGTTCGCACCTCCCGGGACTCCGGGGGGAAGCTTTCTTT,TRBV27,TRBJ1-1,.,.
CASSPQGGGPQETQYF,TGTGCCAGCAGCCCCCAGGGGGGCGGACCCCAAGAGACCCAGTACTTC,TRBV3-1/TRBV3-2,TRBJ2-5,.,.
CASSWTSGGTGTDTQYF,TGCGCCAGCAGTTGGACTAGCGGGGGGACTGGCACAGATACGCAGTATTTT,TRBV5-1,TRBJ2-3,TRBD2,once
CAWSLGGARTEAFF,TGTGCCTGGTCATTAGGGGGGGCGAGGACTGAAGCTTTCTTT,TRBV30,TRBJ1-1,.,.
CASSPDNTDTQYF,TGTGCCAGCAGCCCCGACAACACAGATACGCAGTATTTT,TRBV13,TRBJ2-3,.,.
CASTPTGLAYGYTF,TGTGCCAGCACCCCGACAGGGCTCGCATATGGCTACACCTTC,TRBV6-5,TRBJ1-2,TRBD1,.
CASSRGQGSYNEQFF,TGTGCCAGCAGCCGCGGACAGGGGAGCTACAATGAGCAGTTCTTC,TRBV11-2,TRBJ2-1,TRBD1,.
CSASSSNTEAFF,TGCAGTGCTAGTTCCTCGAACACTGAAGCTTTCTTT,TRBV20-1,TRBJ1-1,.,.
CAWSYSAGGVDTQYF,TGTGCCTGGAGTTATAGCGCGGGGGGAGTTGATACGCAGTATTTT,TRBV30,TRBJ2-3,TRBD2,few
CASSNRSRQAGNTIYF,TGTGCCAGCAGCAACCGTTCCAGACAGGCTGGAAACACCATATATTTT,TRBV21-1,TRBJ1-3,.,.
CASSRDQETQYF,TGCGCCAGCAGCCGCGACCAAGAGACCCAGTACTTC,TRBV5-1,TRBJ2-5,.,.
CAWSPGQGYEQYF,TGTGCCTGGAGCCCGGGACAGGGGTACGAGCAGTACTTC,TRBV30,TRBJ2-7,TRBD1,once
CASSMGGKIYGYTF,TGTGCCAGTAGTATGGGGGGAAAGATCTATGGCTACACCTTC,TRBV19,TRBJ1-2,.,.
CSGSGGEETQYF,TGCAGCGGGTCAGGGGGCGAAGAGACCCAGTACTTC,TRBV29-1,TRBJ2-5,TRBD1,.
CATSDLQGAGETQYF,TGTGCCACCAGTGATTTGCAGGGGGCAGGGGAGACCCAGTACTTC,TRBV24-1,TRBJ2-5,TRBD1,.
CASSTGQGNTDTQYF,TGCGCCAGCAGCACGGGACAGGGTAATACAGATACGCAGTATTTT,TRBV5-1,TRBJ2-3,TRBD1,.
CASSRTSGGSYEQYF,TGTGCCAGCAGTCGAACTAGCGGGGGGTCCTACGAGCAGTACTTC,TRBV27,TRBJ2-7,TRBD2,.
CASSKVGQGAYNSPLHF,.,TRBV21-1,TRBJ1-6,.,.
CAWSRGSGQGNDEQYF,TGTGCCTGGAGTCGTGGATCGGGACAGGGGAACGACGAGCAGTACTTC,TRBV30,TRBJ2-7,TRBD1,.
CAWSAAGSRANYGYTF,TGTGCCTGGAGTGCGGCAGGTAGTCGAGCTAACTATGGCTACACCTTC,TRBV30,TRBJ1-2,.,few
CATSDATGGLGNQPQHF,TGTGCCACCAGTGATGCTACAGGGGGCTTGGGCAATCAGCCCCAGCATTTT,TRBV24-1,TRBJ1-5,TRBD1,.